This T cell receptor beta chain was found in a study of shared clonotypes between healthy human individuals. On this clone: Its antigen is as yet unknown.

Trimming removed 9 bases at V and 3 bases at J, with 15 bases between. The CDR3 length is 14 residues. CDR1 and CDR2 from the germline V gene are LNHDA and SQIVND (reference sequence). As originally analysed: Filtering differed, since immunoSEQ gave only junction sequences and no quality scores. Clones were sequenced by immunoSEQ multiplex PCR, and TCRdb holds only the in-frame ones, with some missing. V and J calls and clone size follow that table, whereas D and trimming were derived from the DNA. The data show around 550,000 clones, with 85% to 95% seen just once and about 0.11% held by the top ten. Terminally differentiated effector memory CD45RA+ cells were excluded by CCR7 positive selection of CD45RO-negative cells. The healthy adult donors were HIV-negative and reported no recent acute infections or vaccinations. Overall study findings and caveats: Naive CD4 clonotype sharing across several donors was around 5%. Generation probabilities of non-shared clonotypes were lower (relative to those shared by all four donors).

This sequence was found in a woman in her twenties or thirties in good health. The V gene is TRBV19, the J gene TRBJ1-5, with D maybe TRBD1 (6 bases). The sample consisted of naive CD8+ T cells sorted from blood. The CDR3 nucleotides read TGTGCCAGCGCGCTGGGACACTTCAATCAGCCCCAGCATTTT. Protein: CASALGHFNQPQHF.